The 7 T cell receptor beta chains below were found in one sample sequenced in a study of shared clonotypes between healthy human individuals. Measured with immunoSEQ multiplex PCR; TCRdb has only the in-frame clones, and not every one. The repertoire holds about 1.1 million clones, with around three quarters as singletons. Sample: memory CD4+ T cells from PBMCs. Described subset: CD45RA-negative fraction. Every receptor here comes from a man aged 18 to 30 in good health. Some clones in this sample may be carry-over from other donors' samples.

The DNA for the CDR3 is TGTGCCAGCAGGCCCGCTGATCGGGGTGAAGCTTTCTTT. Protein: CASRPADRGEAFF. This chain uses TRBV28 with TRBJ1-1; unclear D gene. Trimming took off 6 bases at V and 7 bases at J, with 15 bases between the two ends. Germline lookup yields CDR1 MDHEN and CDR2 SYDVKM. The CDR3 has 13 residues. Full variable domain (remainder filled in from reference TRBV28 and TRBJ1-1): DVKVTQSSRYLVKRTGEKVFLECVQDMDHENMFWYRQDPGLGLRLIYFSYDVKMKEKGDIPEGYSVSREKKERFSLILESASTNQTSMYLCASRPADRGEAFFGQGTRLTVV.

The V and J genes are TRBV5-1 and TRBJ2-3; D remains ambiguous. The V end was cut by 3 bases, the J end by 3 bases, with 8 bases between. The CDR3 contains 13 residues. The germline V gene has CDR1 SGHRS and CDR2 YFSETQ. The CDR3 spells CASSSRTTDTQYF. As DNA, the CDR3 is TGCGCCAGCAGCTCCCGCACTACAGATACGCAGTATTTT.

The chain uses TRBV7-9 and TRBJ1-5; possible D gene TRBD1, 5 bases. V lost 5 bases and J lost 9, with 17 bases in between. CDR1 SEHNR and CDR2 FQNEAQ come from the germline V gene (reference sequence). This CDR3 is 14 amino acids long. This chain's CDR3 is CASSPKGRGWPQHF. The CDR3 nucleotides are TGTGCCAGCAGCCCAAAGGGACGGGGGTGGCCCCAGCATTTT.

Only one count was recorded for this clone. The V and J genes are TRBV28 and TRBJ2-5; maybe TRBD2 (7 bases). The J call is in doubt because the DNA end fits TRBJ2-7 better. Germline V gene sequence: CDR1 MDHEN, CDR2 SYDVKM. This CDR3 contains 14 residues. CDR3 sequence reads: CASSGGASLGEQYF. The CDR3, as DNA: TGTGCCAGCAGTGGGGGGGCCTCGCTGGGCGAGCAGTACTTC.

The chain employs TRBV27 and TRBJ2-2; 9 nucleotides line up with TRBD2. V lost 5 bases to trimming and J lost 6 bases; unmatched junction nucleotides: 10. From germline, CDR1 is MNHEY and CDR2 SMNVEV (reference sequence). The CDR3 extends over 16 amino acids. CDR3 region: CASSQIAGVGSGELFF. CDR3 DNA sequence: TGTGCCAGCAGTCAAATAGCGGGAGTCGGTTCCGGGGAGCTGTTTTTT.

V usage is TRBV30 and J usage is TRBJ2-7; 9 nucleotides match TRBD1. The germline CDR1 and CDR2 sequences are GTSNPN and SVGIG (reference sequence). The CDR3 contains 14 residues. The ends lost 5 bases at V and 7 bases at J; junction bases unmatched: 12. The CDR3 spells CAWGGRGQGREQYF. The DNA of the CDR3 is TGTGCCTGGGGGGGAAGGGGACAGGGTCGTGAGCAGTACTTC.

CDR3 sequence reads: CASVGRWNTEAFF. Here the CDR3 DNA reads TGTGCCAGCGTTGGACGGTGGAACACTGAAGCTTTCTTT. The gene calls are TRBV28 and TRBJ1-1, with no clear D. Germline CDR1 and CDR2: MDHEN and SYDVKM. Trimming removed 8 bases from V and 1 base from J, with 11 bases in between. The CDR3 spans 13 residues.